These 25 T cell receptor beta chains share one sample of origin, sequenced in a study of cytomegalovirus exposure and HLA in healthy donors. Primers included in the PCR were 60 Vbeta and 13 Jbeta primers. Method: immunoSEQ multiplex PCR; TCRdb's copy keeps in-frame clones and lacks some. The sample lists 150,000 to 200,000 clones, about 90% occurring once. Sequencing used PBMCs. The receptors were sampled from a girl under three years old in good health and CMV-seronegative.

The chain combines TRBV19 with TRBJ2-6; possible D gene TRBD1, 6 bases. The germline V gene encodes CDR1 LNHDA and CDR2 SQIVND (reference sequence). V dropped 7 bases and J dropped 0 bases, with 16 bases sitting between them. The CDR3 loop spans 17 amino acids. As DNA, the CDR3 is TGTGCCAGTACTCGGGACACGTTGAGCTCTGGGGCCAACGTCCTGACTTTC. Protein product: CASTRDTLSSGANVLTF.

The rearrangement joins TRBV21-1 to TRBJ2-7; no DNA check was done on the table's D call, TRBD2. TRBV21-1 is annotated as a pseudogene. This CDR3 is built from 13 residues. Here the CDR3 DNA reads TGTGCCAGCAACAAAGGGGAGTCCTACGAGCAGTACTTC. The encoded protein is CASNKGESYEQYF.

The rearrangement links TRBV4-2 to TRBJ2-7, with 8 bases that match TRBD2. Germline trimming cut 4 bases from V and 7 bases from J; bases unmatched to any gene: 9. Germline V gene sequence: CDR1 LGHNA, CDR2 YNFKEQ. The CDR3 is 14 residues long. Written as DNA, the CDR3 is TGTGCCAGCAGCCGGCCCGGGGGGGCTGGGGAGCAGTACTTC. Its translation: CASSRPGGAGEQYF.

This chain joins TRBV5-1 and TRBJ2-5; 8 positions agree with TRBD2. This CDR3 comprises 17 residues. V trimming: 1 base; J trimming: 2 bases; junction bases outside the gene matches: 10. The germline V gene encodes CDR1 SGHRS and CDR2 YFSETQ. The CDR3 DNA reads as TGCGCCAGCAGCTTGACGCTCACTAGCGGATCACAAGAGACCCAGTACTTC. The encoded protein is CASSLTLTSGSQETQYF.

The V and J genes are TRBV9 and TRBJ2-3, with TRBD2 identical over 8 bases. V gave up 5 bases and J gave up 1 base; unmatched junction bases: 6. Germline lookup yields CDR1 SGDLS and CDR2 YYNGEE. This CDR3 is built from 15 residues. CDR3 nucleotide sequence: TGTGCCAGCAGTCGGGGGGGCCGAGGCACAGATACGCAGTATTTT. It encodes CASSRGGRGTDTQYF.

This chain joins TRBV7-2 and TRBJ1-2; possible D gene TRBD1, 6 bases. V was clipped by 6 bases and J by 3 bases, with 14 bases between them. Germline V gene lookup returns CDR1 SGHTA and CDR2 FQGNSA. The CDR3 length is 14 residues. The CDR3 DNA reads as TGTGCCAGCAGACCTGGGGGGGCCGACTATGGCTACACCTTC. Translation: CASRPGGADYGYTF.

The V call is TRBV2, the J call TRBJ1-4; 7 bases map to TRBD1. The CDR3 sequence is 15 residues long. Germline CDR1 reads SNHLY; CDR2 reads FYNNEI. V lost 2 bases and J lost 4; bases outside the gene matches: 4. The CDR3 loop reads CASSELGQYNEKLFF. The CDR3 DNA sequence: TGTGCCAGCAGTGAATTGGGACAGTATAATGAAAAACTGTTTTTT. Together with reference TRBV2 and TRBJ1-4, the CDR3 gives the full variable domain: EPEVTQTPSHQVTQMGQEVILRCVPISNHLYFYWYRQILGQKVEFLVSFYNNEISEKSEIFDDQFSVERPDGSNFTLKIRSTKLEDSAMYFCASSELGQYNEKLFFGSGTQLSVL.

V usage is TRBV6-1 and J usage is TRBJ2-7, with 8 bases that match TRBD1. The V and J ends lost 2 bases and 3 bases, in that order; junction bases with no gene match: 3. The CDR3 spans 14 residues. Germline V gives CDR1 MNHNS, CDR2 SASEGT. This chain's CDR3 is CASSEFGQGYEQYF. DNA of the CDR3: TGTGCCAGCAGTGAATTCGGACAGGGCTACGAGCAGTACTTC.

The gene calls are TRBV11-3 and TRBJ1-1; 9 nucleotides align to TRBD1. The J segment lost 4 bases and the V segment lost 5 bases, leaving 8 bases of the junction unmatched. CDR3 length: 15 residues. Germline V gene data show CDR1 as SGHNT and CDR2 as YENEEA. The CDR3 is CASSPGDRVVTEAFF. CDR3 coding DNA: TGTGCCAGCAGCCCCGGGGACAGGGTCGTCACTGAAGCTTTCTTT.

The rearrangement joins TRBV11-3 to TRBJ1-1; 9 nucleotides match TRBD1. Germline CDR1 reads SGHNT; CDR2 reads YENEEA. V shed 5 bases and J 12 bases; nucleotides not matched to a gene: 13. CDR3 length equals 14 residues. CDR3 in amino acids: CASSPGWTGAEPFF. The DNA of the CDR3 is TGTGCCAGCAGCCCAGGTTGGACAGGGGCGGAACCTTTCTTT.

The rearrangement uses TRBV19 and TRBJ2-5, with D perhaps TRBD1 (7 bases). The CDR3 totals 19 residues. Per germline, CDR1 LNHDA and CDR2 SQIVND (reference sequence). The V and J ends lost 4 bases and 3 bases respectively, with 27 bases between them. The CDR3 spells CASSKRQGGRRVRKETQYF. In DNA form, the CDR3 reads TGTGCCAGTAGTAAGCGACAGGGAGGTCGTAGGGTCCGCAAAGAGACCCAGTACTTC.

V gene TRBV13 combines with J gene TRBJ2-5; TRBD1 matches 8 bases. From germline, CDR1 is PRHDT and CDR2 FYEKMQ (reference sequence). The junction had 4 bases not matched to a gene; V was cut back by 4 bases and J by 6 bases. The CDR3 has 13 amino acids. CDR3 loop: CASSSQGAKTQYF. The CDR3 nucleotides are TGTGCCAGCAGCTCCCAGGGGGCCAAGACCCAGTACTTC. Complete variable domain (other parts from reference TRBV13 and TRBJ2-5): AAGVIQSPRHLIKEKRETATLKCYPIPRHDTVYWYQQGPGQDPQFLISFYEKMQSDKGSIPDRFSAQQFSDYHSELNMSSLELGDSALYFCASSSQGAKTQYFGPGTRLLVL.

The CDR3 DNA sequence: TGTGCCAGCAGTGCGGACTCCCGGGGCACTGAAGCTTTCTTT. Translation: CASSADSRGTEAFF. V gene TRBV2 combines with J gene TRBJ1-1; D call uncertain. The germline gives CDR1 SNHLY, CDR2 FYNNEI. This CDR3 spans 14 amino acids. Trimming took 4 bases from V and 4 from J, leaving 13 bases between them.

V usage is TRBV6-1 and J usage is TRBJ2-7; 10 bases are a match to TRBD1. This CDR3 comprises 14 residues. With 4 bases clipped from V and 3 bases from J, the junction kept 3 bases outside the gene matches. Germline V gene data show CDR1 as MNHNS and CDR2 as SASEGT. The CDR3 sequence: CASSAGQGGYEQYF. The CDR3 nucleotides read TGTGCCAGCAGTGCCGGACAGGGGGGCTACGAGCAGTACTTC.

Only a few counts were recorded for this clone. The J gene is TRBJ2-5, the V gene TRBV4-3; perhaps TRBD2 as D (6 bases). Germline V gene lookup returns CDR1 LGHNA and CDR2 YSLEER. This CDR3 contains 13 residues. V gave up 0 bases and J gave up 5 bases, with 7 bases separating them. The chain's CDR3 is CASSQDGGETQYF. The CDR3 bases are TGCGCCAGCAGCCAAGATGGGGGGGAGACCCAGTACTTC.

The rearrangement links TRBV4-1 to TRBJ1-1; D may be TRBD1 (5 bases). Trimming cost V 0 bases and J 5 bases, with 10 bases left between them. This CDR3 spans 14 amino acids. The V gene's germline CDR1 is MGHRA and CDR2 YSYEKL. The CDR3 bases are TGCGCCAGCAGCCAAGATGGGGGGGGGACTGAAGCTTTCTTT. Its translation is CASSQDGGGTEAFF.

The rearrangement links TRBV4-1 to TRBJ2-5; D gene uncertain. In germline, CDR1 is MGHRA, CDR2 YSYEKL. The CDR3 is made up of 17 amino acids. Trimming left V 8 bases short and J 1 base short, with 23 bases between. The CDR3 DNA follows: TGCGCCAGCCAGCTTGCGTTAACTTCGGGTTCCCAAGAGACCCAGTACTTC. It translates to CASQLALTSGSQETQYF.

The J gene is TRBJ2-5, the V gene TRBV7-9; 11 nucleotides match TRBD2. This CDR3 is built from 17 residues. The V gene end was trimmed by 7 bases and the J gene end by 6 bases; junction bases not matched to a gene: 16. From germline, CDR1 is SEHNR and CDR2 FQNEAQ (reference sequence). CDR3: CASNTRGLAGGIQTQYF. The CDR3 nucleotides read TGTGCCAGCAACACACGCGGGCTAGCGGGAGGTATACAGACCCAGTACTTC.

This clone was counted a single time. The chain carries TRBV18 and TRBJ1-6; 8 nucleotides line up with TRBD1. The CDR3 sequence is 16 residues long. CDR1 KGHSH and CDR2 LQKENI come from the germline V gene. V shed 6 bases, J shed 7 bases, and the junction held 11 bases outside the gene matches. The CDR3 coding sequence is TGTGCCAGCTCCTCCCGTGGACAGGGTGACAATTCACCCCTCCACTTT. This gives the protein CASSSRGQGDNSPLHF.

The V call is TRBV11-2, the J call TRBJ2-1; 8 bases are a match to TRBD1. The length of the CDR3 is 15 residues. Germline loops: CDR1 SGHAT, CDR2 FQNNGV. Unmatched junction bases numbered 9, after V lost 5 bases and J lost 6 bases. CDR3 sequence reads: CASSMDRVRSNEQFF. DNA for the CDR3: TGTGCCAGCAGCATGGACAGGGTAAGGTCCAATGAGCAGTTCTTC.

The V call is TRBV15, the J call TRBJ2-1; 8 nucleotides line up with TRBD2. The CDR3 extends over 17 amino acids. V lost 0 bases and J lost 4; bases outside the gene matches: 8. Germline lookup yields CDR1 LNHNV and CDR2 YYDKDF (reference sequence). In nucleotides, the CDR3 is TGTGCCACCAGCAGAGATCGAGGGACTAGGCCTTACAATGAGCAGTTCTTC. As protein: CATSRDRGTRPYNEQFF.

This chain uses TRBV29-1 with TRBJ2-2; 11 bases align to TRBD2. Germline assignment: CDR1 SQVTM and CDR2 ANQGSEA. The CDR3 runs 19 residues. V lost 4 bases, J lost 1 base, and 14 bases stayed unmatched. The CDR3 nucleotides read TGCAGCGTTGGGCCCCCAATGTCTAGCGGGAGGTTGAACACCGGGGAGCTGTTTTTT. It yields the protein CSVGPPMSSGRLNTGELFF.

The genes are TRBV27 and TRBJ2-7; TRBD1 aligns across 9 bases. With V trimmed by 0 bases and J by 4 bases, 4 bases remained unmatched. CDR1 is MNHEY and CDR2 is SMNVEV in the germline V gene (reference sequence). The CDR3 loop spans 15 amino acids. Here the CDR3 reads CASSLSSGTGYEQYF. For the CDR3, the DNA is TGTGCCAGCAGTTTATCATCCGGGACAGGGTACGAGCAGTACTTC.

The CDR3 spells CASSVTGGGGYTF. CDR3 nucleotides: TGTGCCAGCAGCGTTACAGGGGGGGGTGGCTACACCTTC. This rearrangement joins TRBV9 to TRBJ1-2; 8 bases agree with TRBD1. The CDR3 contains 13 residues. V gave up 2 bases and J gave up 7 bases; unmatched junction bases: 4. Germline lookup yields CDR1 SGDLS and CDR2 YYNGEE. The full variable domain, rest sourced from reference TRBV9 and TRBJ1-2, is DSGVTQTPKHLITATGQRVTLRCSPRSGDLSVYWYQQSLDQGLQFLIQYYNGEERAKGNILERFSAQQFPDLHSELNLSSLELGDSALYFCASSVTGGGGYTFGSGTRLTVV.

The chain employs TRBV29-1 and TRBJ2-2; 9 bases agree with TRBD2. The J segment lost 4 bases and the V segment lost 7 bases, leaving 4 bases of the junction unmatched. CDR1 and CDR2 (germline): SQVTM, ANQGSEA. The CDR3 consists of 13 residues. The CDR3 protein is CSAIAGATGELFF. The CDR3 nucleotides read TGCAGCGCAATAGCGGGGGCCACCGGGGAGCTGTTTTTT.